Below, one T cell receptor (beta chain) is given with its context. As yet, its antigen is unknown. TCRdb analysed the reads with MiXCR anew, one entry per CDR3 protein. The table has 450,000 to 650,000 distinct CDR3 sequences, 40% seen once. The germline CDR1 and CDR2 sequences are DFQATT and SNEGSKA (reference sequence). Trimming removed 2 bases from V and 9 bases from J; junction bases left unmatched: 12. The CDR3 covers 16 residues. This sample is drawn from a study of T cell repertoires in cytomegalovirus infection. Whole-study findings and limits: In two of eight donors, the top clonotype was HLA-C-restricted CMV-specific.

The J gene is TRBJ2-1, the V gene TRBV20-1; 11 bases agree with TRBD2. The material sequenced was cultured PBMCs, taken from culture after CMV antigen stimulation. This receptor was identified in a human donor in good health (CMV status not recorded). Some clones in this sample may be carry-over from other donors' samples. CDR3 DNA: TGCAGTGCTAGACGTCTAGCGGGGGGCCCATGGACTGAGCAGTTCTTC. It specifies CSARRLAGGPWTEQFF.